The subject of this entry is one T cell receptor beta chain. The trim removed 3 bases at V and 5 bases at J, leaving 9 bases unmatched. Germline values: CDR1 SGHNT, CDR2 YYREEE (reference sequence). CDR3 length: 15 residues. This sample is drawn from a study of blood T cell repertoires in COVID-19. Per the original methods: Reference gene primer amplification in the assay estimated nucleated cell counts. Method: immunoSEQ multiplex PCR; TCRdb's copy keeps in-frame clones and lacks some. D and trimming come from the DNA, and the V and J calls and clone size come from that table. The sample holds more than 85,000 clones, approximately 67% seen once.

This chain links TRBV5-4 with TRBJ1-1; TRBD1 agrees at 8 bases. The sequenced material came from peripheral blood. The origin of this receptor is a woman aged 55-69 years with acute or convalescent COVID-19. DNA for the CDR3: TGTGCCAGCAGCTGGGGCGGACAGGGTAGGACTGAAGCTTTCTTT. It is translated as CASSWGGQGRTEAFF. The full variable domain, its missing parts supplied by reference TRBV5-4 and TRBJ1-1, is ETGVTQSPTHLIKTRGQQVTLRCSSQSGHNTVSWYQQALGQGPQFIFQYYREEENGRGNFPPRFSGLQFPNYSSELNVNALELDDSALYLCASSWGGQGRTEAFFGQGTRLTVV.